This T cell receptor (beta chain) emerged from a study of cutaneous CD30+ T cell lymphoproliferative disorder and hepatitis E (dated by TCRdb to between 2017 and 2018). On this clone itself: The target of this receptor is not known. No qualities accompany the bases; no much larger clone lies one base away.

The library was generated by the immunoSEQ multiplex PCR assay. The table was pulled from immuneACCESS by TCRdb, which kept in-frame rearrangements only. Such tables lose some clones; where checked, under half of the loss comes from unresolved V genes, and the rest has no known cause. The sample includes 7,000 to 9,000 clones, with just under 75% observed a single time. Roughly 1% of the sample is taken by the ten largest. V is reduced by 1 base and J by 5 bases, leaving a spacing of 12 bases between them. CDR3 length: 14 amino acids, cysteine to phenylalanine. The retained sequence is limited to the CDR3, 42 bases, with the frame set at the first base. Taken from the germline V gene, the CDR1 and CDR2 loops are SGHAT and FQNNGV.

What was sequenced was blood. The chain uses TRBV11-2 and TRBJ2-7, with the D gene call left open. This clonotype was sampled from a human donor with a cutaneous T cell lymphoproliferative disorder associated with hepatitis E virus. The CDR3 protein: CASSLVGTADEQYF. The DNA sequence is TGTGCCAGCAGCTTAGTAGGTACCGCGGACGAGCAGTACTTC.